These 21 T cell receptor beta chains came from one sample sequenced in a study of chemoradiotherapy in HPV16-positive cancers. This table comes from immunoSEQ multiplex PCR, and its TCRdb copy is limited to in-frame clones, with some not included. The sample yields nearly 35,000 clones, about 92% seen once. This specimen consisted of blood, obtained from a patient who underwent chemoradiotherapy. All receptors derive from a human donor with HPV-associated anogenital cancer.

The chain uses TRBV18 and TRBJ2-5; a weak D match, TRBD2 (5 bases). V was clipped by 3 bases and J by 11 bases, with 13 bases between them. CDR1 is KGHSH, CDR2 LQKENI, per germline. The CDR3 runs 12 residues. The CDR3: CASSPKAGEQYF. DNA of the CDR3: TGTGCCAGCTCACCGAAAGCCGGGGAGCAGTACTTC.

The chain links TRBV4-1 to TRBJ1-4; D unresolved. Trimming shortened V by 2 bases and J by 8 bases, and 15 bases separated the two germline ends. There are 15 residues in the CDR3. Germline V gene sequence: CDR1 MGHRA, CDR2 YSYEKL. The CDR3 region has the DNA TGCGCCAGCAGCCAAACCCCTGGACGGAACGAAAAACTGTTTTTT. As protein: CASSQTPGRNEKLFF.

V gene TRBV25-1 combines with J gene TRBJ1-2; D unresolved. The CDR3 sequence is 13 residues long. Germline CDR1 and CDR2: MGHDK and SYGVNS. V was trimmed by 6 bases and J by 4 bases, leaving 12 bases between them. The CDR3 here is CASSVNPSYGYTF. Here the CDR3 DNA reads TGTGCCAGCAGCGTAAATCCTTCCTATGGCTACACCTTC.

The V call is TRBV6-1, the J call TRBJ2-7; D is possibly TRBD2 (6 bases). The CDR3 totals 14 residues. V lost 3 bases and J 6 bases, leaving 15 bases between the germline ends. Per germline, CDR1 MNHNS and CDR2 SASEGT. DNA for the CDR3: TGTGCCAGCAGTGATAGGCGGGGATTACGCGAGCAGTACTTC. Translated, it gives CASSDRRGLREQYF.

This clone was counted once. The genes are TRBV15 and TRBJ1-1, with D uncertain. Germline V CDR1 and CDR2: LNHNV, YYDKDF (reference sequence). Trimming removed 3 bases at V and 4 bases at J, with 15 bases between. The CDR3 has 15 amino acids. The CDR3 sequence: CATSRERTTSTEAFF. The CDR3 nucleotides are TGTGCCACCAGCAGGGAGAGGACGACGAGCACTGAAGCTTTCTTT.

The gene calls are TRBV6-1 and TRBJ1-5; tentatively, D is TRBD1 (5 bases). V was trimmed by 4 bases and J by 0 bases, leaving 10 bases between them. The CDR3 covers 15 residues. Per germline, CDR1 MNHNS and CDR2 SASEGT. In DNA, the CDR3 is TGTGCCAGCAGTGTGACAGTGTATAGCAATCAGCCCCAGCATTTT. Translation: CASSVTVYSNQPQHF.

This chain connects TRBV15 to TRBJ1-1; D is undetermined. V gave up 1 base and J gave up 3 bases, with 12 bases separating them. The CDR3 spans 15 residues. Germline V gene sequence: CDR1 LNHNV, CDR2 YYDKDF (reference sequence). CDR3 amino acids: CATSRALVQDTEAFF. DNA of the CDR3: TGTGCCACCAGCAGAGCCCTAGTTCAGGACACTGAAGCTTTCTTT.

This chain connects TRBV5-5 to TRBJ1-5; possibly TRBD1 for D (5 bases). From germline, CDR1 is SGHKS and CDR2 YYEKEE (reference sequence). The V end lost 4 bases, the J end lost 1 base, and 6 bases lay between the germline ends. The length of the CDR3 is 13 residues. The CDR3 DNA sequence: TGTGCCAGCAGCCGGGACAGCAATCAGCCCCAGCATTTT. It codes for CASSRDSNQPQHF. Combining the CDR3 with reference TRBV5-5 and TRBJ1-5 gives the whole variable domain DAGVTQSPTHLIKTRGQQVTLRCSPISGHKSVSWYQQVLGQGPQFIFQYYEKEERGRGNFPDRFSARQFPNYSSELNVNALLLGDSALYLCASSRDSNQPQHFGDGTRLSIL.

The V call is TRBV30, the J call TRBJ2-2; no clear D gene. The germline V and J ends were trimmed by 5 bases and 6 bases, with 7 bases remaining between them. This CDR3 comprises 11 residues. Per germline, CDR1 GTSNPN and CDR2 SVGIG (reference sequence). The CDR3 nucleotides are TGTGCCTGGGGTCAACCCGGGGAGCTGTTTTTT. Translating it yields CAWGQPGELFF.

The CDR3 DNA is TGTGCCAGTAGCCCTTTCTCACTCCGGGACAGTCTCTATGGCTACACCTTC. Its translation: CASSPFSLRDSLYGYTF. The V and J genes are TRBV19 and TRBJ1-2, with 7 bases matching TRBD1. The length of the CDR3 is 17 residues. V was pared by 6 bases and J by 4 bases, with 17 bases of the junction left unmatched. Germline CDR1 LNHDA, CDR2 SQIVND (reference sequence).

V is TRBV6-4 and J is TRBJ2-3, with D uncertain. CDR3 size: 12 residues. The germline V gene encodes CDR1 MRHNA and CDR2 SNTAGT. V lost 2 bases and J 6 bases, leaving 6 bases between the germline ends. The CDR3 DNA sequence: TGTGCCAGCAGTGACACCGGGGATACGCAGTATTTT. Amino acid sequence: CASSDTGDTQYF.

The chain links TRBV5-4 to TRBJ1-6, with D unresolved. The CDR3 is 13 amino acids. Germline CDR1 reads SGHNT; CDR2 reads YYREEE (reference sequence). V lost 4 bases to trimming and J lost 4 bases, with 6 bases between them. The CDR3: CASSVDYNSPLHF. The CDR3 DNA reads TGTGCCAGCAGCGTTGATTATAATTCACCCCTCCACTTT.

CDR3 protein: CASSLGGGGHSNQPQHF. As DNA, the CDR3 is TGTGCCAGCAGCTTAGGAGGTGGAGGGCACAGCAATCAGCCCCAGCATTTT. The J gene is TRBJ1-5, the V gene TRBV7-9; the D is unclear. Germline-derived CDR1 and CDR2 are SEHNR and FQNEAQ (reference sequence). The V end was cut by 1 base, the J end by 1 base, with 14 bases between. The CDR3 is made up of 17 amino acids. The whole variable domain, remainder taken from reference TRBV7-9 and TRBJ1-5, is DTGVSQNPRHKITKRGQNVTFRCDPISEHNRLYWYRQTLGQGPEFLTYFQNEAQLEKSRLLSDRFSAERPKGSFSTLEIQRTEQGDSAMYLCASSLGGGGHSNQPQHFGDGTRLSIL.

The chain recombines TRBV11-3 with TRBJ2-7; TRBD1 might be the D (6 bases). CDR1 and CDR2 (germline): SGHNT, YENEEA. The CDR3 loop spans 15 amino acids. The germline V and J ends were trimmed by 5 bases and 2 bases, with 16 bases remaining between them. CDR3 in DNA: TGTGCCAGCAGCCCTCGGACAGAGACTACCTACGAGCAGTACTTC. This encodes CASSPRTETTYEQYF.

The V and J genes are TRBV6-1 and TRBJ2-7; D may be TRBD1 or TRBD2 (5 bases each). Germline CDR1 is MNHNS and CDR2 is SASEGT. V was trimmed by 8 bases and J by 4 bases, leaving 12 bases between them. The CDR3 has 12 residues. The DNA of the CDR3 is TGTGCCAGCTTCGGGGACCCATACGAGCAGTACTTC. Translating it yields CASFGDPYEQYF.

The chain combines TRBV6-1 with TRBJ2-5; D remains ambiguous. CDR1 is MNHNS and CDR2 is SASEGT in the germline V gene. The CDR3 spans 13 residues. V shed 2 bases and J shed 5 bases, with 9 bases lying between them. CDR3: CASSEPSKETQYF. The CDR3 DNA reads TGTGCCAGCAGTGAACCGAGCAAGGAGACCCAGTACTTC.

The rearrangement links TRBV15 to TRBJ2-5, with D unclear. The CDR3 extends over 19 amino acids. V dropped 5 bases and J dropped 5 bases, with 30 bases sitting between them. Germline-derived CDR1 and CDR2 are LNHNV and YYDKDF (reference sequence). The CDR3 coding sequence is TGTGCCACCAGCCCCACCGTCGTAAGGTGGTATGTGTCTGAGGAGACCCAGTACTTC. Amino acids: CATSPTVVRWYVSEETQYF.

The CDR3 loop reads CASSLENQGIRNQPQHF. CDR3 bases: TGTGCCAGCAGCTTAGAAAATCAGGGGATTCGCAATCAGCCCCAGCATTTT. The chain has TRBV7-2 and TRBJ1-5; D might be TRBD1 (6 bases). Germline CDR1 reads SGHTA; CDR2 reads FQGNSA. The CDR3 runs 17 residues. Between the trimmed V and J ends, which lost 1 base and 2 bases, there was a span of 15 bases.

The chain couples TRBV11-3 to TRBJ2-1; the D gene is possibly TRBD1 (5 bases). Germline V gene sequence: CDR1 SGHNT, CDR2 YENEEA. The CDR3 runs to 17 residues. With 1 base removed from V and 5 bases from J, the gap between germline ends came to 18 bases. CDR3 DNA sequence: TGTGCCAGCAGCTTAGGGGCAAAGGCAGGGTGGGACAATGAGCAGTTCTTC. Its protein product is CASSLGAKAGWDNEQFF.

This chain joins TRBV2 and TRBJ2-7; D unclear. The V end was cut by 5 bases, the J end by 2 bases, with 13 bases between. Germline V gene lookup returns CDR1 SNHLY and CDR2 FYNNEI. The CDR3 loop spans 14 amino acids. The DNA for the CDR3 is TGTGCCAGCAGTTTACGAAGCTCCCCCTACGAGCAGTACTTC. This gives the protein CASSLRSSPYEQYF.

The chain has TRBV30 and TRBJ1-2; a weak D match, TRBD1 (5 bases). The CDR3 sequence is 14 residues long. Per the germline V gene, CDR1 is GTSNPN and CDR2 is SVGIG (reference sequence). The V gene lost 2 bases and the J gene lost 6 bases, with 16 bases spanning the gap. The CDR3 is CAWSLGVLRNGYTF. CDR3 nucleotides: TGTGCCTGGAGTTTGGGGGTCCTGAGAAATGGCTACACCTTC.